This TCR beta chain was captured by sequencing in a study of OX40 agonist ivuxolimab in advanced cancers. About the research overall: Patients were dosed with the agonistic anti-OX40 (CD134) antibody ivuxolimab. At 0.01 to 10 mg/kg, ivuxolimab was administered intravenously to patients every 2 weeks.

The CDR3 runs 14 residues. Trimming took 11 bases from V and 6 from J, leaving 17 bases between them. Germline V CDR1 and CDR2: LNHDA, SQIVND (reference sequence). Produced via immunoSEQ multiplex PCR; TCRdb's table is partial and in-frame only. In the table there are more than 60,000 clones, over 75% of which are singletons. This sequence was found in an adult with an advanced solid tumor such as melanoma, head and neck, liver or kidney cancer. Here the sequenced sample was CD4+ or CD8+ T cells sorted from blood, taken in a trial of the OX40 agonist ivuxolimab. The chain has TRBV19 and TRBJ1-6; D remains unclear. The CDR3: CAASSWSANSPLHF. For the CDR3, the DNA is TGTGCCGCCAGTAGTTGGTCTGCTAATTCACCCCTCCACTTT. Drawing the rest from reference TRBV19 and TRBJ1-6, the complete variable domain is DGGITQSPKYLFRKEGQNVTLSCEQNLNHDAMYWYRQDPGQGLRLIYYSQIVNDFQKGDIAEGYSVSREKKESFPLTVTSAQKNPTAFYLCAASSWSANSPLHFGNGTRLTVT.